This T cell receptor beta chain was recovered during a study of T-cell reconstitution after alpha-beta-depleted transplantation in children. TCRbeta library construction was performed incorporating unique molecular identifiers. TCRdb itself ran the PCR reads through MiXCR, one entry per CDR3 protein. Among approximately 300,000 distinct CDR3 sequences listed, 11% were seen once. J was trimmed by 2 bases and V by 5 bases; bases with no gene match: 7. CDR1 and CDR2 (germline): MNHEY, SVGEGT. The CDR3 has 15 amino acids. There are many counts of this clonotype. The genes are TRBV6-2 or TRBV6-3 and TRBJ2-7; 9 positions match TRBD1. The sample in question was peripheral blood, obtained 180 days after TCRalphabeta/CD19-depleted stem cell transplant. The receptor's source is a male patient between 2 and 10 years old who had a stem cell transplant for chronic granulomatous disease, so the T cells may come from the graft donor. In DNA form, the CDR3 reads TGTGCCAGCAGTCGATGGACAGGGGTAACCTACGAGCAGTACTTC. This encodes CASSRWTGVTYEQYF.